Presented here are 13 T cell receptor beta chains from one specimen sequenced in a study of OX40 agonist ivuxolimab in advanced cancers. The data were produced by immunoSEQ multiplex PCR, yet TCRdb's version contains in-frame clones alone and is incomplete. The sample lists about 63,000 clones, approximately 90% seen once, with 10% to 13% in the top ten. This sample comprised CD4+ or CD8+ T cells sorted from blood, obtained in a trial of the OX40 agonist ivuxolimab. Receptors were obtained from an adult with an advanced solid tumor such as melanoma, head and neck, liver or kidney cancer.

The J gene is TRBJ1-1, the V gene TRBV20-1; D perhaps matches TRBD1 (6 bases). Deletions cut 6 bases from V and 3 bases from J, with 8 bases between. Germline loops: CDR1 DFQATT, CDR2 SNEGSKA (reference sequence). CDR3 length: 11 amino acids. The CDR3 region is CSAYRDTEAFF. CDR3 nucleotides: TGCAGTGCCTACAGGGACACTGAAGCTTTCTTT.

This chain joins TRBV4-1 and TRBJ2-7; D is perhaps TRBD2 (5 bases). There are 15 residues in the CDR3. V was shortened by 2 bases and J by 0 bases, with 11 bases between the two germline ends. Germline V gene sequence: CDR1 MGHRA, CDR2 YSYEKL. CDR3 sequence: CASSQPVRGSYEQYF. The CDR3, as DNA: TGCGCCAGCAGCCAACCAGTTCGGGGCTCCTACGAGCAGTACTTC.

The chain links TRBV4-2 to TRBJ2-7, with TRBD2 as a possible D gene (6 bases). Trimming took off 0 bases at V and 9 bases at J, with 18 bases between the two ends. CDR1 and CDR2 (germline): LGHNA, YNFKEQ. The CDR3 totals 15 residues. The CDR3, as DNA: TGTGCCAGCAGCCAAGAAGACAGACTAGTCAGACGGCAGTACTTC. Its protein is CASSQEDRLVRRQYF.

V usage is TRBV6-5 and J usage is TRBJ1-2; the match to TRBD1 covers 7 bases. From germline, CDR1 is MNHEY and CDR2 SVGAGI. The CDR3 is 14 residues long. Unmatched junction bases numbered 8, after V lost 5 bases and J lost 5 bases. The CDR3 bases are TGTGCCAGCAGTACCCGGGACAGCCTTTATGGCTACACCTTC. Residues: CASSTRDSLYGYTF.

The chain recombines TRBV28 with TRBJ2-7; 7 positions match TRBD2. Germline trimming cut 3 bases from V and 2 bases from J; bases unmatched to any gene: 19. The CDR3 covers 19 residues. Per germline, CDR1 MDHEN and CDR2 SYDVKM. The CDR3 nucleotides read TGTGCCAGCAGTTTTCCTGTCAGGAGAGCGGGGTCCCCCACCTACGAGCAGTACTTC. Its protein product is CASSFPVRRAGSPTYEQYF.

V is TRBV2 and J is TRBJ2-7; 10 bases agree with TRBD1. CDR1 and CDR2 (germline): SNHLY, FYNNEI. The CDR3 is 17 amino acids. J was trimmed by 0 bases and V by 6 bases; bases with no gene match: 11. The CDR3 is CASRRTLGTGDSYEQYF. For the CDR3, the DNA is TGTGCCAGCAGGCGCACGCTCGGGACAGGGGACTCCTACGAGCAGTACTTC.

The rearrangement joins TRBV4-1 to TRBJ1-1, with 7 bases identical to TRBD1. Trimming removed 2 bases from V and 3 bases from J; junction bases left unmatched: 9. Per the germline V gene, CDR1 is MGHRA and CDR2 is YSYEKL. The CDR3 covers 16 residues. The CDR3 region is CASSQSISTGDTEAFF. The CDR3 DNA is TGCGCCAGCAGCCAATCTATATCAACAGGGGACACTGAAGCTTTCTTT.

The V call is TRBV6-6, the J call TRBJ2-1, with TRBD1 identical over 7 bases. V lost 5 bases to trimming and J lost 2 bases; unmatched junction nucleotides: 3. This CDR3 is 14 amino acids long. Germline loops: CDR1 MNHNY, CDR2 SVGAGI (reference sequence). The CDR3 coding sequence is TGTGCCAGCAGTCTGCAGGGGGCCTACAATGAGCAGTTCTTC. It specifies CASSLQGAYNEQFF.

The rearrangement uses TRBV5-1 and TRBJ2-3; possible D gene TRBD2, 6 bases. This CDR3 region has 15 residues. Germline V gene data show CDR1 as SGHRS and CDR2 as YFSETQ. The V end lost 5 bases, the J end lost 0 bases, and 13 bases lay between the germline ends. The CDR3 DNA follows: TGCGCCAGCAGAGGACTACCCCTAAGCACAGATACGCAGTATTTT. This encodes CASRGLPLSTDTQYF.

V gene TRBV21-1 combines with J gene TRBJ2-2. TRBV21-1 is flagged as a pseudogene. The CDR3 has 10 residues. CDR3 DNA: TGTGCCAACGACACCGGGGAGCTGTTTTTT. This gives the protein CANDTGELFF.

The chain uses TRBV2 and TRBJ1-1; D remains unclear. V was trimmed by 6 bases and J by 1 base, leaving 12 bases between them. Germline V gene data show CDR1 as SNHLY and CDR2 as FYNNEI. This CDR3 region has 14 residues. The CDR3 loop reads CASSLAPANTEAFF. The CDR3 coding sequence is TGTGCCAGCAGCCTCGCCCCGGCGAACACTGAAGCTTTCTTT.

The chain uses TRBV4-1 and TRBJ2-7, with D perhaps TRBD1 (6 bases). Germline-derived CDR1 and CDR2 are MGHRA and YSYEKL. V gave up 8 bases and J gave up 0 bases, with 11 bases separating them. The CDR3 spans 13 residues. CDR3 sequence: CASSGTFSYEQYF. The CDR3 bases are TGCGCCAGCTCCGGGACATTCTCCTACGAGCAGTACTTC.

The chain has TRBV2 and TRBJ1-2; possibly TRBD1 for D (5 bases). The germline V gene has CDR1 SNHLY and CDR2 FYNNEI. The CDR3 length is 16 residues. V shed 2 bases and J shed 8 bases, with 21 bases lying between them. This CDR3 reads CASSERDSAGFGGYTF. The DNA for the CDR3 is TGTGCCAGCAGTGAAAGGGACTCGGCGGGTTTCGGCGGCTACACCTTC.